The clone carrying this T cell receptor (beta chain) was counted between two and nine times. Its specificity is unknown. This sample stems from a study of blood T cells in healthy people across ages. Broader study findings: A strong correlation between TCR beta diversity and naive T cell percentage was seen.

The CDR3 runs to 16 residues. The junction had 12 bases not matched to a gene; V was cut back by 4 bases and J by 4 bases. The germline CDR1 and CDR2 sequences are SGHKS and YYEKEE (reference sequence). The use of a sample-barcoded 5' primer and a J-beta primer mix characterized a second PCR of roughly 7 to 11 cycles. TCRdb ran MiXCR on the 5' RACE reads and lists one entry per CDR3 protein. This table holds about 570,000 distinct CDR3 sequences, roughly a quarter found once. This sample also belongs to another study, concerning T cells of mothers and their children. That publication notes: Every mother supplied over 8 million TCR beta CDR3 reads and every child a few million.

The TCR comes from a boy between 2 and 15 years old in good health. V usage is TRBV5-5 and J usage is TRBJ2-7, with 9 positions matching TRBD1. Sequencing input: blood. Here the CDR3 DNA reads TGTGCCAGCAGCCCGACGCCGGGACAGGGTGGGTACGAGCAGTACTTC. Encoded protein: CASSPTPGQGGYEQYF.